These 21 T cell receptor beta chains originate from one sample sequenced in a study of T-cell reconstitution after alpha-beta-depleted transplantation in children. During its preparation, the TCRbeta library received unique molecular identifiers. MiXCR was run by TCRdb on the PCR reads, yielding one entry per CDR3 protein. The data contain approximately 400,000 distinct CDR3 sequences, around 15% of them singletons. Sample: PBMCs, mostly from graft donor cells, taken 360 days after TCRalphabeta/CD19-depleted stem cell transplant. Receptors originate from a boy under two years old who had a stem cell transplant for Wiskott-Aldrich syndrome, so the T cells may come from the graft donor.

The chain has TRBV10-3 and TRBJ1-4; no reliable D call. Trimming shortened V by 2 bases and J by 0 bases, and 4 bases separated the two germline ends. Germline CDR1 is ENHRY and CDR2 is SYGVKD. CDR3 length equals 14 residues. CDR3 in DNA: TGTGCCATCAGTGAGAGCACAACTAATGAAAAACTGTTTTTT. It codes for CAISESTTNEKLFF.

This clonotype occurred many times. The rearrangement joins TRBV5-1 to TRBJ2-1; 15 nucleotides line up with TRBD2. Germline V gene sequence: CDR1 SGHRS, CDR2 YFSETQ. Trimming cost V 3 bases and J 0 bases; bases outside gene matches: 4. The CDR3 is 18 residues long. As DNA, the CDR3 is TGCGCCAGCAGCTGGGGACTAGCGGGGGGAAGCTCCTACAATGAGCAGTTCTTC. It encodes CASSWGLAGGSSYNEQFF.

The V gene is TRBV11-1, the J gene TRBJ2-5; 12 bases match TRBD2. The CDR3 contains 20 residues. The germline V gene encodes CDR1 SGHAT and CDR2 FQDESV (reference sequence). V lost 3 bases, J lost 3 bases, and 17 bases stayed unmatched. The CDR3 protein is CASSLRALAGGERLKETQYF. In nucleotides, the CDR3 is TGTGCCAGCAGCTTGCGAGCACTAGCGGGGGGAGAGAGGCTAAAAGAGACCCAGTACTTC. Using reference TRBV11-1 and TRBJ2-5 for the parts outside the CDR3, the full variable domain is EAEVAQSPRYKITEKSQAVAFWCDPISGHATLYWYRQILGQGPELLVQFQDESVVDDSQLPKDRFSAERLKGVDSTLKIQPAELGDSAMYLCASSLRALAGGERLKETQYFGPGTRLLVL.

This CDR3 reads CASRPGRRFTDTQYF. The CDR3 DNA sequence: TGTGCCAGCCGTCCGGGACGGAGATTCACAGATACGCAGTATTTT. J is TRBJ2-3 and V is TRBV6-1; D tentatively reads TRBD1 or TRBD2 (5 bases each). Germline V CDR1 and CDR2: MNHNS, SASEGT. Trimming pared 8 bases from V and 2 bases from J, leaving 17 bases between. This CDR3 region has 15 residues.

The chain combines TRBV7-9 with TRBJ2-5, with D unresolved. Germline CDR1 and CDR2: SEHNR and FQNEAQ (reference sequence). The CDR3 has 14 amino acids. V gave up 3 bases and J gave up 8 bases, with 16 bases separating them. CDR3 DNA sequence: TGTGCCAGCAGCTTTGGTACTCCGGTGAGAACCCAGTACTTC. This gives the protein CASSFGTPVRTQYF.

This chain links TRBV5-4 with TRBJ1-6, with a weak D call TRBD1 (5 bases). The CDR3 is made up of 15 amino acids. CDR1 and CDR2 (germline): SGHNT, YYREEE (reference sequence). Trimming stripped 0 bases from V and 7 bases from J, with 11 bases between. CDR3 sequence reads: CASSLEGRGNSPLHF. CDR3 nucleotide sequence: TGTGCCAGCAGCTTGGAAGGCCGGGGGAATTCACCCCTCCACTTT.

The CDR3 coding sequence is TGTGCCACCAGTGATTTGCTCGGGGCAACCGGGGAGCTGTTTTTT. Encoded protein: CATSDLLGATGELFF. The rearrangement joins TRBV24-1 to TRBJ2-2, with D perhaps TRBD1 or TRBD2 (5 bases each). The CDR3 is 15 amino acids. The V gene's germline CDR1 is KGHDR and CDR2 SFDVKD. Trimming shortened V by 0 bases and J by 5 bases, and 9 bases separated the two germline ends.

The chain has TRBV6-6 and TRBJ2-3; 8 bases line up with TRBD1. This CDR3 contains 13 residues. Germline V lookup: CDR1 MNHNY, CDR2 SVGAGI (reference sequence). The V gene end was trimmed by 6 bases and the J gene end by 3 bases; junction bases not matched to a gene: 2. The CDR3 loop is CASRNRGTDTQYF. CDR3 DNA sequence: TGTGCCAGCAGAAACAGGGGGACAGATACGCAGTATTTT.

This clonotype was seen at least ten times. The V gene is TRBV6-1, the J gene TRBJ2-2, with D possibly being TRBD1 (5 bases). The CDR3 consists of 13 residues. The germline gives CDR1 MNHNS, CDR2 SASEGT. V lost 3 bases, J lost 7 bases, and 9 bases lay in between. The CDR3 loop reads CASSDPDSGELFF. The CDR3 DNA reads TGTGCCAGCAGTGACCCAGACAGCGGGGAGCTGTTTTTT.

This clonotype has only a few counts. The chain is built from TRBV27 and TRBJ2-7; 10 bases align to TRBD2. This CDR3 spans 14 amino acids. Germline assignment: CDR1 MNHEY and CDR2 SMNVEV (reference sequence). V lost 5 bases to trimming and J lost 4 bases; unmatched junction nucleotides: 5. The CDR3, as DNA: TGTGCCAGCAGTCCCTGGACTAGCGGATACGAGCAGTACTTC. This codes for CASSPWTSGYEQYF.

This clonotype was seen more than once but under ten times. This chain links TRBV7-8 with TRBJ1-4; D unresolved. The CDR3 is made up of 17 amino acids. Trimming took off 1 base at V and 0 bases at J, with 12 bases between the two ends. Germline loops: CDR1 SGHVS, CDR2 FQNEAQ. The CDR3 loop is CASSLVRRRATNEKLFF. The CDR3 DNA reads TGTGCCAGCAGCTTAGTCAGGAGGCGGGCAACTAATGAAAAACTGTTTTTT.

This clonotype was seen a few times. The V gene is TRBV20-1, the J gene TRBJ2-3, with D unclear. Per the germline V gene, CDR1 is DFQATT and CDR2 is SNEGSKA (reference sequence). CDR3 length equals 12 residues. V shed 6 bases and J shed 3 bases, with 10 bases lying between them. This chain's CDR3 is CSATPRTDTQYF. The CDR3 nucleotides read TGCAGTGCCACGCCGAGGACAGATACGCAGTATTTT.

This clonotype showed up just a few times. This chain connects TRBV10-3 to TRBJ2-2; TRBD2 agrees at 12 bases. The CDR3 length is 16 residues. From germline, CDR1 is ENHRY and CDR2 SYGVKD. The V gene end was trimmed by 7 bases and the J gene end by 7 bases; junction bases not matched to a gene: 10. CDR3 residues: CAIMTLAGGHRGELFF. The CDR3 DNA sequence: TGTGCCATCATGACTCTAGCGGGAGGGCATCGCGGGGAGCTGTTTTTT.

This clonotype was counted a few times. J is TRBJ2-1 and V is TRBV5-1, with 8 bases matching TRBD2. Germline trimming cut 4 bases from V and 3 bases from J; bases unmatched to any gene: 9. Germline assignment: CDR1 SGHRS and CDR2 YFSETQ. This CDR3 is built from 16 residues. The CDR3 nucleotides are TGCGCCAGCAGCCCCCAAACCGGGACTAGCTACAATGAGCAGTTCTTC. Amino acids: CASSPQTGTSYNEQFF.

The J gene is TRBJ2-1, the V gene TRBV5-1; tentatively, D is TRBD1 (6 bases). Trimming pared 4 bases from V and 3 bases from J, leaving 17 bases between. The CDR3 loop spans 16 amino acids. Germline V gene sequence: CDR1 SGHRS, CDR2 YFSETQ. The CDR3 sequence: CASSLGAAAIYNEQFF. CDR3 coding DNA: TGCGCCAGCAGCCTGGGGGCAGCCGCTATCTACAATGAGCAGTTCTTC.

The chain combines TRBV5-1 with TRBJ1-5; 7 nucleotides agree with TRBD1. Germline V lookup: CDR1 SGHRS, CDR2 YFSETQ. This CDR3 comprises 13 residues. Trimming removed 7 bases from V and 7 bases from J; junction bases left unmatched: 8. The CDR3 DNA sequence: TGCGCCAGCCGAGGACAGGAGGGACAGCCCCAGCATTTT. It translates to CASRGQEGQPQHF.

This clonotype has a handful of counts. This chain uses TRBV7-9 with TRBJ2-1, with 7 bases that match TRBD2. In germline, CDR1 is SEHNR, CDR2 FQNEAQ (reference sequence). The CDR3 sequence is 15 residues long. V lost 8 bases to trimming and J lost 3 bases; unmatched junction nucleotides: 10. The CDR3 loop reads CASSLLADFYNEQFF. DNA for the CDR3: TGTGCCAGCTCCCTCCTAGCGGATTTCTACAATGAGCAGTTCTTC.

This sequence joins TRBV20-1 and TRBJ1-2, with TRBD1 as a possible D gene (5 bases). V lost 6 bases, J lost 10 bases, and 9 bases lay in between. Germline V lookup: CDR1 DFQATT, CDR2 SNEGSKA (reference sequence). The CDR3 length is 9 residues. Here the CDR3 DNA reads TGCAGTGCCTCGGGGGACTACACCTTC. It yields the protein CSASGDYTF.

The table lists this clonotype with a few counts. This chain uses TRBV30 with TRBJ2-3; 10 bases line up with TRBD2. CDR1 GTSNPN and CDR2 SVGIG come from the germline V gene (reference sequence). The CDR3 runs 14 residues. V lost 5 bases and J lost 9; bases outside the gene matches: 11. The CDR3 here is CAWSTGTSVKTQYF. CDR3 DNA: TGTGCCTGGTCCACCGGGACTAGCGTGAAGACGCAGTATTTT.

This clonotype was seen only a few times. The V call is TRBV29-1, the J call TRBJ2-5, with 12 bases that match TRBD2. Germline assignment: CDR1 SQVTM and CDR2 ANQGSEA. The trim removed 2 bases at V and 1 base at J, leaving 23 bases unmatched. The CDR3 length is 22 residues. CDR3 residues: CSVESTALIPITSGGFQETQYF. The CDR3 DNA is TGCAGCGTTGAATCCACGGCACTAATACCGATCACTAGCGGGGGGTTCCAAGAGACCCAGTACTTC.

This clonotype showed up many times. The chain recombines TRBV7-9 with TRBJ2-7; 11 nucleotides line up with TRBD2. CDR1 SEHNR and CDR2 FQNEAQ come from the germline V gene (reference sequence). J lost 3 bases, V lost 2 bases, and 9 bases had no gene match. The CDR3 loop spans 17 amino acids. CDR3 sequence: CASSLRTLAGGVYEQYF. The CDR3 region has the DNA TGTGCCAGCAGCTTAAGGACCCTAGCGGGAGGAGTCTACGAGCAGTACTTC.